The present TCR beta chain was sequenced within a study of blood T cells in healthy people across ages. About this clonotype itself: Its specificity is unknown.

With a J-beta primer mix and a sample-barcoded 5' primer, a second PCR ran about 7 to 11 cycles. Through a template-switch adaptor with 12 random nucleotides, each cDNA molecule received a tag. TCRdb reanalysed the 5' RACE reads using MiXCR and keeps one entry per CDR3 protein. The sample lists around 800,000 distinct CDR3 sequences; roughly 25% were seen once. Study-wide results and limits: In older individuals, TCR beta diversity per million T cells was lower, falling roughly linearly with age.

The same data also contributed to another study, on T cells of mothers and their children. This second study notes: Mother-child pairs who were related displayed a slightly higher overlap than unrelated pairs, a difference that was non-significant. The data showed no persistent microchimeric T cell clones.

The material sequenced was blood. The sequence was collected from a boy aged 5-17 years in good health.

CDR3: CAISDPTSTDTQYF. CDR3 nucleotide sequence: TGTGCCATCAGTGACCCGACTAGCACAGATACGCAGTATTTT. The rearrangement uses TRBV10-3 and TRBJ2-3; D unresolved. The CDR3 is made up of 14 amino acids. The V and J ends lost 3 bases and 0 bases respectively, with 7 bases between them. From germline, CDR1 is ENHRY and CDR2 SYGVKD.